The next 2 T cell receptor beta chains were all read from a single sample in a study of T cells after yellow fever vaccination. MiXCR was run by TCRdb on the 5' RACE reads, yielding one entry per CDR3 protein. The data show some 390,000 distinct CDR3 sequences, under 7.5% seen once. The source material was PBMCs, sampled 5 days after the yellow fever booster vaccination. Receptor source: a man younger than 40 who received the YFV17D yellow fever vaccine.

This clonotype was counted ten times or more. The gene calls are TRBV7-2 and TRBJ2-7, with TRBD2 identical over 9 bases. Germline V lookup: CDR1 SGHTA, CDR2 FQGNSA. V was pared by 3 bases and J by 6 bases, with 3 bases of the junction left unmatched. CDR3 length: 13 amino acids. Here the CDR3 DNA reads TGTGCCAGCAGCTTGGGACTAGCCAGCGAGCAGTACTTC. This encodes CASSLGLASEQYF.

This chain joins TRBV14 and TRBJ2-1; D uncertain. This CDR3 contains 12 residues. V lost 6 bases and J 7 bases, leaving 10 bases between the germline ends. Germline V gene lookup returns CDR1 SGHDN and CDR2 FVKESK. CDR3 sequence (DNA): TGTGCCAGCAGGCGACTGGGGAATGAGCAGTTCTTC. Translation: CASRRLGNEQFF.